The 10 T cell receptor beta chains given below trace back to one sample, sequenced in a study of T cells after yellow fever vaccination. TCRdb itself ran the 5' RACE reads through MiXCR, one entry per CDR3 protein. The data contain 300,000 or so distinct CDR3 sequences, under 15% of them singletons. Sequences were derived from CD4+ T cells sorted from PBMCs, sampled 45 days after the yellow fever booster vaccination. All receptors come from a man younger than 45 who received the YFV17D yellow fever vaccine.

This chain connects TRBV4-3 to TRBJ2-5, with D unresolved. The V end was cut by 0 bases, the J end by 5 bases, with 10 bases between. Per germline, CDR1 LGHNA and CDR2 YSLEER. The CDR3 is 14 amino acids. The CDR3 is CASSQDPGPETQYF. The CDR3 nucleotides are TGCGCCAGCAGCCAAGATCCCGGGCCGGAGACCCAGTACTTC.

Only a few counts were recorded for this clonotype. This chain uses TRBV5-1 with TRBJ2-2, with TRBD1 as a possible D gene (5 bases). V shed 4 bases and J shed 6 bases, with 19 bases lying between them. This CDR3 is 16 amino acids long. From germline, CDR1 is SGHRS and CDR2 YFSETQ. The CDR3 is CASSPLIGVSAGELFF. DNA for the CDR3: TGCGCCAGCAGCCCCCTTATAGGGGTTTCTGCCGGGGAGCTGTTTTTT.

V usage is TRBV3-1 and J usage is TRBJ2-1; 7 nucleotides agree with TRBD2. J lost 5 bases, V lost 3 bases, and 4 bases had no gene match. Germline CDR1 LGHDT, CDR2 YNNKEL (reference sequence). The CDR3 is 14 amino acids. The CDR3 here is CASSQGTINNEQFF. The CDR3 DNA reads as TGTGCCAGCAGCCAGGGGACTATAAACAATGAGCAGTTCTTC.

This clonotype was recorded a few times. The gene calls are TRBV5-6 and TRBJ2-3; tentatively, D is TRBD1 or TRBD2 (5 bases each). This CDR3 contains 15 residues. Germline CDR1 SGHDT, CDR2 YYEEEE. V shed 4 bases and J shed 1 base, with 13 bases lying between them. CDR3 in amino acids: CASSIGDRRTDTQYF. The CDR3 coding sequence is TGTGCCAGCAGCATTGGGGACCGCCGCACAGATACGCAGTATTTT.

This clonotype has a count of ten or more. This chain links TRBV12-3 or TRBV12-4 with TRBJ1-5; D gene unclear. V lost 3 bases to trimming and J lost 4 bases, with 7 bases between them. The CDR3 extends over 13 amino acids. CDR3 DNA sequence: TGTGCCAGCAGTTTGGCGGGGAATCAGCCCCAGCATTTT. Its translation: CASSLAGNQPQHF.

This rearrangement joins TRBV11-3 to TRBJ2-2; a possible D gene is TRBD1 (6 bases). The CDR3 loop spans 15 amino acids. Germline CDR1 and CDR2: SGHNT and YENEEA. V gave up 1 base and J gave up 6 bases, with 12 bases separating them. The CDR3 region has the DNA TGTGCCAGCAGCTTAGTGGCACAGGGATCCGGGGAGCTGTTTTTT. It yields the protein CASSLVAQGSGELFF.

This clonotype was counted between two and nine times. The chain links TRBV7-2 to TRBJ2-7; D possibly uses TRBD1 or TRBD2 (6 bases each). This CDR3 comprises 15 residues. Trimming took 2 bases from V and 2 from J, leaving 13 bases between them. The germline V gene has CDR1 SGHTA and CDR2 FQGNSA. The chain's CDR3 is CASSLLAGQTYEQYF. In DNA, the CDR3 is TGTGCCAGCAGCTTATTGGCGGGACAAACCTACGAGCAGTACTTC.

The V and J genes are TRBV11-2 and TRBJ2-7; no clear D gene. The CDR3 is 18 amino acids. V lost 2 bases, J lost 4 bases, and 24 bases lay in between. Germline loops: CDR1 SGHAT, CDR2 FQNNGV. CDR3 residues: CASSLLGTRFMARYEQYF. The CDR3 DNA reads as TGTGCCAGCAGCTTACTCGGAACCCGCTTTATGGCACGATACGAGCAGTACTTC.

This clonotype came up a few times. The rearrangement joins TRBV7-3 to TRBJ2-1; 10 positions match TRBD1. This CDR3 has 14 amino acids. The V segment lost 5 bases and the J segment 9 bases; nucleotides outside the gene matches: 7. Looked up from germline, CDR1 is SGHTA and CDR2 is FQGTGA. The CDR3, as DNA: TGTGCCAGCAGCGTCGGGACAGGGGTCGGTGAGCAGTTCTTC. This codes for CASSVGTGVGEQFF.

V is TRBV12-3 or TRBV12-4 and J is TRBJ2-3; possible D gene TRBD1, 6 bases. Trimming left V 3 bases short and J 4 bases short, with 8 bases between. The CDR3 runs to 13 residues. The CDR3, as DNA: TGTGCCAGCAGTTTCAGGGGCCCAGATACGCAGTATTTT. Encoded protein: CASSFRGPDTQYF.